These 14 T cell receptor beta chains share one sample of origin, sequenced in a study of blood T cell repertoires in COVID-19. TCRdb's table, derived via immunoSEQ multiplex PCR, lists solely in-frame clones and lacks some. The sample records 180,000 or so clones, around four fifths being singletons. The source material was peripheral blood. The receptors here all came from a human donor with acute or convalescent COVID-19. The donor label of this sample is uncertain.

V is TRBV7-2 and J is TRBJ2-1; D is uncertain. The CDR3 length is 13 residues. Germline CDR1 SGHTA, CDR2 FQGNSA. Trimming stripped 1 base from V and 6 bases from J, with 7 bases between. CDR3 in amino acids: CASSLETPNEQFF. The CDR3 DNA follows: TGTGCCAGCAGCTTAGAAACTCCCAATGAGCAGTTCTTC.

The chain employs TRBV14 and TRBJ1-1, with a weak D call TRBD1 (6 bases). The germline V and J ends were trimmed by 4 bases and 4 bases, with 13 bases remaining between them. The CDR3 runs to 14 residues. Germline assignment: CDR1 SGHDN and CDR2 FVKESK. The CDR3 DNA reads as TGTGCCAGCAGCCCGGGGGGCCTGGGCACTGAAGCTTTCTTT. Translating gives CASSPGGLGTEAFF.

This chain uses TRBV6-5 with TRBJ2-7; 8 bases map to TRBD2. The CDR3 has 15 amino acids. Germline trimming cut 0 bases from V and 4 bases from J; bases unmatched to any gene: 5. From germline, CDR1 is MNHEY and CDR2 SVGAGI. The CDR3 coding sequence is TGTGCCAGCAGTTACTCGTACGGGGGGGGGTACGAGCAGTACTTC. This codes for CASSYSYGGGYEQYF.

Concerning this clone itself: Other DNA sequences in this specimen translate into the identical CDR3. The chain carries TRBV3-1 (or the pseudogene TRBV3-2) and TRBJ1-5, with D possibly matching TRBD1 (6 bases). The CDR3 contains 14 residues. The germline V gene encodes CDR1 LGHDT and CDR2 YNNKEL (reference sequence). The V and J ends lost 3 bases and 0 bases respectively, with 6 bases between them. Here the CDR3 DNA reads TGTGCCAGCAGCCAGGGGGCTAGCAATCAGCCCCAGCATTTT. It yields the protein CASSQGASNQPQHF.

The CDR3 sequence: CASSYKQGEGNQPQHF. The DNA of the CDR3 is TGTGCCAGCAGTTACAAACAGGGGGAAGGTAATCAGCCCCAGCATTTT. The V call is TRBV6-5, the J call TRBJ1-5; 8 bases are shared with TRBD1. Germline V gene sequence: CDR1 MNHEY, CDR2 SVGAGI. Trimming cost V 2 bases and J 4 bases; bases outside gene matches: 7. This CDR3 is 16 amino acids long.

This clone was found a few times. The chain links TRBV6-5 to TRBJ1-2; tentatively, D is TRBD1 (5 bases). With 6 bases removed from V and 2 bases from J, the gap between germline ends came to 7 bases. The CDR3 spans 12 residues. Germline V lookup: CDR1 MNHEY, CDR2 SVGAGI. The CDR3 is CASRQVNYGYTF. The CDR3 DNA reads TGTGCCAGCAGACAGGTGAACTATGGCTACACCTTC.

The CDR3 nucleotides are TGTGCCAGAAGAGGACCCGGACGGGAGGGCCGCGAGCAGTACTTC. It codes for CARRGPGREGREQYF. V gene TRBV5-3 combines with J gene TRBJ2-7, with TRBD2 matching over 8 bases. TRBV5-3 is marked as an open reading frame, function uncertain. The CDR3 has 15 amino acids. With V trimmed by 5 bases and J by 6 bases, 13 bases remained unmatched.

The chain recombines TRBV18 with TRBJ2-7, with 8 positions matching TRBD1. CDR3 size: 18 residues. CDR1 is KGHSH, CDR2 LQKENI, per germline. Trimming cost V 3 bases and J 0 bases; bases outside gene matches: 13. The CDR3 protein is CASSPGQGALFLSYEQYF. CDR3 nucleotides: TGTGCCAGCTCACCTGGGCAGGGGGCACTTTTCCTCTCCTACGAGCAGTACTTC.

The chain employs TRBV18 and TRBJ2-7; D is unresolved. V dropped 2 bases and J dropped 6 bases, with 8 bases sitting between them. From germline, CDR1 is KGHSH and CDR2 LQKENI. This CDR3 has 12 amino acids. The DNA for the CDR3 is TGTGCCAGCTCACCAAGTCAGCGCGAGCAGTACTTC. Its protein is CASSPSQREQYF.

The chain recombines TRBV29-1 with TRBJ2-1, with a possible D match to TRBD2 (5 bases). There are 13 residues in the CDR3. Germline lookup yields CDR1 SQVTM and CDR2 ANQGSEA. The V gene lost 8 bases and the J gene lost 5 bases, with 16 bases spanning the gap. The CDR3 loop reads CSLIGLSDNEQFF. The CDR3 nucleotides read TGCAGCTTGATAGGACTGTCCGACAATGAGCAGTTCTTC.

The chain links TRBV7-9 to TRBJ2-6, with TRBD1 as a possible D gene (5 bases). The CDR3 runs 15 residues. Germline assignment: CDR1 SEHNR and CDR2 FQNEAQ (reference sequence). Between the trimmed V and J ends, which lost 5 bases and 2 bases, there was a span of 10 bases. CDR3 coding DNA: TGTGCCAGCAGCAACAGGTCCGCTGGGGCCAACGTCCTGACTTTC. It specifies CASSNRSAGANVLTF.

This chain uses TRBV6-5 with TRBJ2-2; 8 bases are shared with TRBD1. J gave up 5 bases and V 2 bases, and 7 bases lay outside the gene matches. The germline V gene has CDR1 MNHEY and CDR2 SVGAGI. CDR3 length: 16 amino acids. The CDR3 region has the DNA TGTGCCAGCAGTTACCCAACAGGGGGAAGGACCGGGGAGCTGTTTTTT. Translation: CASSYPTGGRTGELFF.

The rearrangement uses TRBV19 and TRBJ2-1, with a possible D match to TRBD2 (5 bases). Germline V gene data show CDR1 as LNHDA and CDR2 as SQIVND (reference sequence). The CDR3 is 13 residues long. The V end was cut by 6 bases, the J end by 2 bases, with 8 bases between. CDR3 nucleotide sequence: TGTGCCAGTAGGGACTTTACCTACAATGAGCAGTTCTTC. Its translation: CASRDFTYNEQFF.

J is TRBJ2-5 and V is TRBV3-1 (or the pseudogene TRBV3-2); TRBD2 agrees at 9 bases. This CDR3 has 16 residues. Looked up from germline, CDR1 is LGHDT and CDR2 is YNNKEL (reference sequence). Trimming at V came to 3 bases and at J to 2 bases, leaving 7 bases not matched to a gene. The CDR3: CASSQPWTSAQETQYF. CDR3 nucleotides: TGTGCCAGCAGCCAGCCCTGGACTAGCGCGCAAGAGACCCAGTACTTC.